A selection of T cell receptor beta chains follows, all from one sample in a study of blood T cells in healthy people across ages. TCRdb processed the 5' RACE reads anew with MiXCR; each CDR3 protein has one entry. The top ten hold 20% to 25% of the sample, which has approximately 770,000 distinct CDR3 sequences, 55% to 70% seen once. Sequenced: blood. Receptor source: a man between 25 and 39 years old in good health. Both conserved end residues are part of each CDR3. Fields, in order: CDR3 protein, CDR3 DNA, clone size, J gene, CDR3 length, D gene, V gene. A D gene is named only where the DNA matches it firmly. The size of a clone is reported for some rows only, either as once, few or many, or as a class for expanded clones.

CDR3aa: CASSQDPGDYSNQPQHF; CDR3nt: TGCGCCAGCAGCCAAGATCCGGGAGACTATAGCAATCAGCCCCAGCATTTT; abundance: -; j_gene: TRBJ1-5; len: 17; d_gene: -; v_gene: TRBV4-3
CDR3aa: CASSLGGQEDIQYF; CDR3nt: TGTGCCAGCAGTTTAGGGGGACAGGAAGACATTCAGTACTTC; abundance: once; j_gene: TRBJ2-4; len: 14; d_gene: TRBD1; v_gene: TRBV28
CDR3aa: CSVGLAAKSYEQYF; CDR3nt: TGCAGCGTTGGGTTAGCGGCTAAATCCTACGAGCAGTACTTC; abundance: -; j_gene: TRBJ2-7; len: 14; d_gene: -; v_gene: TRBV29-1
CDR3aa: CASSSQFEGLNIQYF; CDR3nt: TGTGCCAGCAGCTCTCAATTTGAAGGGCTAAACATTCAGTACTTC; abundance: -; j_gene: TRBJ2-4; len: 15; d_gene: -; v_gene: TRBV7-2
CDR3aa: CASSSNRGLAGVRSTGELFF; CDR3nt: TGTGCCAGCAGTTCCAATCGGGGGCTAGCGGGGGTTCGGAGCACCGGGGAGCTGTTTTTT; abundance: -; j_gene: TRBJ2-2; len: 20; d_gene: TRBD2; v_gene: TRBV6-5
CDR3aa: CASSATNPRDTQYF; CDR3nt: TGTGCCAGCAGCGCGACTAACCCGCGGGATACGCAGTATTTT; abundance: -; j_gene: TRBJ2-3; len: 14; d_gene: -; v_gene: TRBV7-6
CDR3aa: CSARNRDAGNTIYF; CDR3nt: TGCAGTGCCCGGAACAGGGATGCTGGAAACACCATATATTTT; abundance: once; j_gene: TRBJ1-3; len: 14; d_gene: -; v_gene: TRBV20-1
CDR3aa: CATTDRAHEQYF; CDR3nt: TGTGCTACCACCGACAGGGCCCACGAGCAGTACTTC; abundance: few; j_gene: TRBJ2-7; len: 12; d_gene: TRBD1; v_gene: TRBV28
CDR3aa: CASRTGGYGYTF; CDR3nt: TGTGCCTCTCGGACAGGGGGGTATGGCTACACCTTC; abundance: few; j_gene: TRBJ1-2; len: 12; d_gene: TRBD1; v_gene: TRBV30
CDR3aa: CAISESASVGTLFF; CDR3nt: TGTGCCATCAGTGAAAGTGCATCTGTGGGGACGTTGTTCTTC; abundance: once; j_gene: TRBJ2-1; len: 14; d_gene: -; v_gene: TRBV10-3
CDR3aa: CATSAWDRGYYGYTF; CDR3nt: TGTGCCACCAGCGCCTGGGACAGGGGGTACTATGGCTACACCTTC; abundance: -; j_gene: TRBJ1-2; len: 15; d_gene: TRBD1; v_gene: TRBV15
CDR3aa: CASSLTRTGRYGYTF; CDR3nt: TGTGCCAGCAGCTTAACGCGGACAGGGAGATATGGCTACACCTTC; abundance: few; j_gene: TRBJ1-2; len: 15; d_gene: TRBD1; v_gene: TRBV7-3
CDR3aa: CASQQGRNTEAFF; CDR3nt: TGTGCCAGCCAACAGGGGCGGAACACTGAAGCTTTCTTT; abundance: -; j_gene: TRBJ1-1; len: 13; d_gene: TRBD1; v_gene: TRBV5-4
CDR3aa: CASSQWSGDYEQYF; CDR3nt: TGTGCCAGCAGCCAATGGTCGGGGGACTACGAGCAGTACTTC; abundance: -; j_gene: TRBJ2-7; len: 14; d_gene: -; v_gene: TRBV5-5
CDR3aa: CATSDSGPSPSYEQYF; CDR3nt: TGTGCCACCAGTGATTCAGGACCTTCTCCCTCCTACGAGCAGTACTTC; abundance: few; j_gene: TRBJ2-7; len: 16; d_gene: -; v_gene: TRBV24-1
CDR3aa: CASSGRYGQRQAFF; CDR3nt: TGTGCCAGCAGTGGACGATACGGACAGCGCCAAGCTTTCTTT; abundance: -; j_gene: TRBJ1-1; len: 14; d_gene: -; v_gene: TRBV6-1